The TCR beta chain under discussion was sequenced for a study of cytomegalovirus exposure and HLA in healthy donors. General observations from the study: TCR beta V- and J-gene trimming, according to a later analysis, was linked to a missense DCLRE1C variant.

Primers: 60 Vbeta forward and 13 Jbeta reverse. Assay: immunoSEQ multiplex PCR; the TCRdb copy retains only in-frame clones and omits some. The sample is made up of under 150,000 clones, and the top ten hold 2% to 3% of it. A remark on this clone: What it binds is not known.

The CDR3 covers 16 residues. The germline V gene has CDR1 SGHTA and CDR2 FQGNSA. Trimming cost V 3 bases and J 7 bases; bases outside gene matches: 6. This sequence was found in a man aged 35 to 55 in good health and CMV-seronegative. The material sequenced was PBMCs. The V and J genes are TRBV7-2 and TRBJ2-2; 12 nucleotides agree with TRBD2. The CDR3 DNA reads as TGTGCCAGCAGCTTCCTAGCGGGGGGGCGAGGCGGGGAGCTGTTTTTT. This gives the protein CASSFLAGGRGGELFF.